This T cell receptor (beta chain) was captured in a study of T cell responses to AZD1222 COVID-19 vaccine. At the level of the study: Recipients boosted at about 4 weeks or about 12 weeks are pooled.

On this clone itself: Its target is not known.

Sequenced by immunoSEQ multiplex PCR; TCRdb stores in-frame clones only, minus some. The sample has 84,000 or so clones, 75% to 90% seen once. Study conclusions and caveats: In a largely white British group with more females than males, clonal diversity was possibly underestimated. Baseline antibody screening turned up just a handful of seropositive AZD1222 recipients.

Sequenced here: peripheral blood, sampled on day 0 of AZD1222 vaccination. This TCR came from an adult in good health.

CDR3 DNA sequence: TGTGCCAGCAGAACTCAGGGTTCTCCCTACAATGAGCAGTTCTTC. The encoded protein is CASRTQGSPYNEQFF. This chain joins TRBV7-2 and TRBJ2-1; D is perhaps TRBD1 (5 bases). V shed 6 bases and J shed 2 bases, with 14 bases lying between them. The CDR3 totals 15 residues. Germline loops: CDR1 SGHTA, CDR2 FQGNSA.